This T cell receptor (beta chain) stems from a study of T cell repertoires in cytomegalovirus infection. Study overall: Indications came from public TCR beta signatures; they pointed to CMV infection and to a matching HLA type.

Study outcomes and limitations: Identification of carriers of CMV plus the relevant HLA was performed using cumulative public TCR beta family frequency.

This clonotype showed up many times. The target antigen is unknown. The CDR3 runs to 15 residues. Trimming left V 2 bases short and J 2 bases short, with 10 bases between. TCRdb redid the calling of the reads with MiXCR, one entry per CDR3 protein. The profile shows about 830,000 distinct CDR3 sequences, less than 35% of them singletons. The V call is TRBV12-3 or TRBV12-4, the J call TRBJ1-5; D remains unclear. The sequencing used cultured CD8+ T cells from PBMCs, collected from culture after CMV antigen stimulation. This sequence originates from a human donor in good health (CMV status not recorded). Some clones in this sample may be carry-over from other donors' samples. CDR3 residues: CASSLLGEGNQPQHF. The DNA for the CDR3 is TGTGCCAGCAGTTTATTGGGAGAAGGCAATCAGCCCCAGCATTTT.